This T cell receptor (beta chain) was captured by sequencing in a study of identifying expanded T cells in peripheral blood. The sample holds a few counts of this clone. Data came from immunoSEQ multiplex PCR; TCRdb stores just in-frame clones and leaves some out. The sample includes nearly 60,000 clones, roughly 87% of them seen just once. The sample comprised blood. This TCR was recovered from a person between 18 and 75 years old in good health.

The CDR3 protein is CASSRRSDRTEAFF. The DNA for the CDR3 is TGTGCCAGCAGCCGGCGTAGCGACCGAACTGAAGCTTTCTTT. V gene TRBV9 combines with J gene TRBJ1-1; D is undetermined. V lost 4 bases to trimming and J lost 5 bases, with 15 bases between them. The germline V gene has CDR1 SGDLS and CDR2 YYNGEE. CDR3 size: 14 residues. The whole variable domain, remainder taken from reference TRBV9 and TRBJ1-1, is DSGVTQTPKHLITATGQRVTLRCSPRSGDLSVYWYQQSLDQGLQFLIQYYNGEERAKGNILERFSAQQFPDLHSELNLSSLELGDSALYFCASSRRSDRTEAFFGQGTRLTVV.